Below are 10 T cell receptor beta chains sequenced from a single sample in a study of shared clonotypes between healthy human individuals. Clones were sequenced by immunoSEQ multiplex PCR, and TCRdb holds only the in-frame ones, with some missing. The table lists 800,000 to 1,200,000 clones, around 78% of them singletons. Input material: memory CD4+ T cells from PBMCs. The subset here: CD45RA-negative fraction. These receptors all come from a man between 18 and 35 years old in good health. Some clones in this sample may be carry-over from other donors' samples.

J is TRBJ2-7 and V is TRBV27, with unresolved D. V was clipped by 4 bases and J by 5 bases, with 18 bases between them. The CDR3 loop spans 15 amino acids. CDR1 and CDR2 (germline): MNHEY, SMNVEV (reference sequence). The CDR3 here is CASSSTTIFSHEQYF. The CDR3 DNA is TGTGCCAGCAGTTCCACGACCATATTTTCCCACGAGCAGTACTTC.

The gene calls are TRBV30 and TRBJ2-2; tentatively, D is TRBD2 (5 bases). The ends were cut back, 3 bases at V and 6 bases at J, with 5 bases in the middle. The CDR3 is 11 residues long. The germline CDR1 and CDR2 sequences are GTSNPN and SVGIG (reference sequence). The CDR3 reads CAWREAGELFF. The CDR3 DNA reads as TGTGCCTGGAGGGAGGCCGGGGAGCTGTTTTTT.

Written as DNA, the CDR3 is TGTGCCAGCAGTGTGACAGGGGGGGAAGGCTACACCTTC. It is translated as CASSVTGGEGYTF. V usage is TRBV28 and J usage is TRBJ1-2, with 9 bases fitting TRBD1. This CDR3 comprises 13 residues. Per germline, CDR1 MDHEN and CDR2 SYDVKM. The trim removed 5 bases at V and 8 bases at J, leaving 6 bases unmatched.

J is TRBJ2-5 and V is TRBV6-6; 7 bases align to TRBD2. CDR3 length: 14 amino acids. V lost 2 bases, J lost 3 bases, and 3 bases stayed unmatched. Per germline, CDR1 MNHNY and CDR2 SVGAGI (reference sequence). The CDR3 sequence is CASSYGRGKETQYF. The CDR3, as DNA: TGTGCCAGCAGTTACGGGCGGGGGAAAGAGACCCAGTACTTC.

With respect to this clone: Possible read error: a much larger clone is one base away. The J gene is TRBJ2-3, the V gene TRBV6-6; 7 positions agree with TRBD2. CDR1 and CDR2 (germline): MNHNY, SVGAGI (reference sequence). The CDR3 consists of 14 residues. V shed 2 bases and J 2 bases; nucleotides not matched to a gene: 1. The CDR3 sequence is CASSYQRDTDTQYF. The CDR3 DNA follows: TGTGCCAGCAGTTACCAGCGGGACACAGATACGCAGTATTTT.

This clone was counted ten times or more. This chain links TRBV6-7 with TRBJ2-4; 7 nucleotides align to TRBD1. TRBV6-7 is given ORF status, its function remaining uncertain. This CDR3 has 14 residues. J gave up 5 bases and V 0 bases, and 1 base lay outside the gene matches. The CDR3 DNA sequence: TGTGCCAGCAGTTACTCGACAGGGCAAAACATTCAGTACTTC. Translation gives CASSYSTGQNIQYF.

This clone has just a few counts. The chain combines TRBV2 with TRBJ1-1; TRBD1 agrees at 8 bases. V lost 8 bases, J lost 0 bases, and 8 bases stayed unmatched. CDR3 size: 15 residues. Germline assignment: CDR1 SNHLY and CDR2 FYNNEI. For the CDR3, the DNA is TGTGCCAGCCACGGACAGGGCGGCATGAACACTGAAGCTTTCTTT. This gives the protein CASHGQGGMNTEAFF.

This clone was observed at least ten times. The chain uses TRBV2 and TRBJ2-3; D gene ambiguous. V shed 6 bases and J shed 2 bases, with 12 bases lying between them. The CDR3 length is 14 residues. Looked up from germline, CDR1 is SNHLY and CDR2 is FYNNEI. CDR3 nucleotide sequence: TGTGCCAGCAGCCGAGAGGACCACACAGATACGCAGTATTTT. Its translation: CASSREDHTDTQYF.

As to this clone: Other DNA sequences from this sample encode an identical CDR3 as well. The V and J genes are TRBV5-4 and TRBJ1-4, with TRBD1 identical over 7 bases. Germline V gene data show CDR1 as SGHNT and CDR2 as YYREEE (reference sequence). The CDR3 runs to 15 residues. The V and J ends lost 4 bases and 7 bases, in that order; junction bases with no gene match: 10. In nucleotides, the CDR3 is TGTGCCAGCAGCCCAAGACAGGGAGCGAGTGAAAAACTGTTTTTT. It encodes CASSPRQGASEKLFF. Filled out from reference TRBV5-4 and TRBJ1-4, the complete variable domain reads ETGVTQSPTHLIKTRGQQVTLRCSSQSGHNTVSWYQQALGQGPQFIFQYYREEENGRGNFPPRFSGLQFPNYSSELNVNALELDDSALYLCASSPRQGASEKLFFGSGTQLSVL.

In nucleotides, the CDR3 is TGTGCCAGCGGCAGTAACTATGGCTACACCTTC. It encodes CASGSNYGYTF. This chain uses TRBV2 with TRBJ1-2; D gene ambiguous. The CDR3 is made up of 11 amino acids. Germline V gives CDR1 SNHLY, CDR2 FYNNEI. Trimming stripped 8 bases from V and 1 base from J, with 5 bases between.